Shown below are 26 T cell receptor beta chains from a single sample sequenced in a study of cytomegalovirus exposure and HLA in healthy donors. The PCR contained 60 Vbeta and 13 Jbeta primers. The repertoire was sequenced with immunoSEQ multiplex PCR; TCRdb's copy has only in-frame clones and lacks some. The sample yields 170,000 or so clones, roughly four fifths seen once. Sequenced: PBMCs. The receptors come from a man between 18 and 29 years old in good health and CMV-seronegative.

The chain joins TRBV7-9 to TRBJ2-7; TRBD2 agrees at 8 bases. The CDR3 sequence is 15 residues long. The ends lost 1 base at V and 4 bases at J; junction bases unmatched: 6. CDR1 is SEHNR, CDR2 FQNEAQ, per germline (reference sequence). The CDR3 spells CASSLEGAGGYEQYF. The CDR3 DNA reads as TGTGCCAGCAGCTTAGAAGGGGCGGGGGGTTACGAGCAGTACTTC. The full variable domain, with the rest looked up from reference TRBV7-9 and TRBJ2-7, is DTGVSQNPRHKITKRGQNVTFRCDPISEHNRLYWYRQTLGQGPEFLTYFQNEAQLEKSRLLSDRFSAERPKGSFSTLEIQRTEQGDSAMYLCASSLEGAGGYEQYFGPGTRLTVT.

The chain employs TRBV11-3 and TRBJ2-1, with a weak D call TRBD2 (7 bases). Germline V gene lookup returns CDR1 SGHNT and CDR2 YENEEA. V was shortened by 0 bases and J by 7 bases, with 16 bases between the two germline ends. This CDR3 is 16 amino acids long. The CDR3: CASSLDRGREYNEQFF. CDR3 nucleotide sequence: TGTGCCAGCAGCTTAGATCGGGGGCGGGAGTATAATGAGCAGTTCTTC.

The rearrangement joins TRBV2 to TRBJ2-1, with a possible D match to TRBD1 (6 bases). The CDR3 is 14 residues long. Germline-derived CDR1 and CDR2 are SNHLY and FYNNEI. The ends were cut back, 2 bases at V and 7 bases at J, with 12 bases in the middle. Here the CDR3 reads CASSEPGGLNEQFF. CDR3 nucleotides: TGTGCCAGCAGTGAACCTGGGGGCCTGAATGAGCAGTTCTTC. The whole variable domain, remainder taken from reference TRBV2 and TRBJ2-1, is EPEVTQTPSHQVTQMGQEVILRCVPISNHLYFYWYRQILGQKVEFLVSFYNNEISEKSEIFDDQFSVERPDGSNFTLKIRSTKLEDSAMYFCASSEPGGLNEQFFGPGTRLTVL.

The chain uses TRBV4-3 and TRBJ2-1; TRBD2 matches at 9 bases. The CDR3 totals 13 residues. Per germline, CDR1 LGHNA and CDR2 YSLEER. Germline trimming cut 0 bases from V and 12 bases from J; bases unmatched to any gene: 3. CDR3 in DNA: TGCGCCAGCAGCCAAGATAGCGGGAGTATGCAGTTCTTC. Translated: CASSQDSGSMQFF.

The chain recombines TRBV5-4 with TRBJ1-6, with 7 bases aligning to TRBD1. This CDR3 has 16 residues. Unmatched junction bases numbered 12, after V lost 3 bases and J lost 9 bases. The germline gives CDR1 SGHNT, CDR2 YYREEE (reference sequence). The CDR3 reads CASSYPQQGVSSPLHF. CDR3 nucleotides: TGTGCCAGCAGCTACCCGCAGCAGGGGGTATCTTCACCCCTCCACTTT.

The chain carries TRBV5-4 and TRBJ1-2, with 9 bases identical to TRBD1. The CDR3 sequence is 16 residues long. Trimming removed 2 bases from V and 7 bases from J; junction bases left unmatched: 12. From germline, CDR1 is SGHNT and CDR2 YYREEE (reference sequence). The CDR3 is CASSLPLGTGPGGYTF. DNA of the CDR3: TGTGCCAGCAGCTTACCACTGGGGACAGGGCCAGGTGGCTACACCTTC. Variable domain in full (rest from reference TRBV5-4 and TRBJ1-2): ETGVTQSPTHLIKTRGQQVTLRCSSQSGHNTVSWYQQALGQGPQFIFQYYREEENGRGNFPPRFSGLQFPNYSSELNVNALELDDSALYLCASSLPLGTGPGGYTFGSGTRLTVV.

For this clone: A read error may account for a junction end that differs from germline. DNA for the CDR3: TGTGCCGGCAGCTCCGGTGGGACAGATAGCAATCAGCCCCAGCATTTT. Translation: CAGSSGGTDSNQPQHF. The chain uses TRBV7-9 and TRBJ1-5, with 7 bases identical to TRBD1. CDR3 length equals 16 residues. CDR1 is SEHNR and CDR2 is FQNEAQ in the germline V gene (reference sequence).

V gene TRBV5-5 combines with J gene TRBJ1-2; 10 bases agree with TRBD1. Germline values: CDR1 SGHKS, CDR2 YYEKEE (reference sequence). J gave up 8 bases and V 4 bases, and 11 bases lay outside the gene matches. CDR3 size: 15 residues. The CDR3 here is CASSLWTGGHGGYTF. The CDR3 coding sequence is TGTGCCAGCAGCCTTTGGACAGGGGGGCACGGAGGCTACACCTTC.

The chain recombines TRBV6-1 with TRBJ1-1; perhaps TRBD1 as D (5 bases). This CDR3 contains 13 residues. Trimming cost V 10 bases and J 0 bases, with 12 bases left between them. CDR1 is MNHNS and CDR2 is SASEGT in the germline V gene. CDR3 amino acids: CAIDSFMNTEAFF. The CDR3 bases are TGTGCCATCGACAGCTTCATGAACACTGAAGCTTTCTTT.

This clone came up a few times. The V call is TRBV19, the J call TRBJ2-3, with TRBD2 identical over 10 bases. This CDR3 comprises 15 residues. The germline gives CDR1 LNHDA, CDR2 SQIVND (reference sequence). Trimming removed 4 bases from V and 1 base from J; junction bases left unmatched: 2. Here the CDR3 reads CASSTLAGGTDTQYF. For the CDR3, the DNA is TGTGCCAGTAGTACCCTAGCGGGAGGCACAGATACGCAGTATTTT.

The rearrangement joins TRBV4-2 to TRBJ2-7; TRBD1 is a possible D gene (6 bases). From germline, CDR1 is LGHNA and CDR2 YNFKEQ. Trimming took off 1 base at V and 3 bases at J, with 7 bases between the two ends. The CDR3 has 13 residues. The DNA for the CDR3 is TGTGCCAGCAGCCAAGGGGGGCTCTACGAGCAGTACTTC. This translates into CASSQGGLYEQYF.

This clone appeared a single time. The chain joins TRBV6-5 to TRBJ2-3; 7 bases line up with TRBD2. Germline trimming cut 2 bases from V and 4 bases from J; bases unmatched to any gene: 3. This CDR3 region has 14 residues. Germline CDR1 is MNHEY and CDR2 is SVGAGI. DNA for the CDR3: TGTGCCAGCAGTTACCTGGGGGGGGCAGATACGCAGTATTTT. It specifies CASSYLGGADTQYF.

In this sample, this clone turned up a few times. The DNA for the CDR3 is TGCAGCGTGGCAGGGGGGTATAATCAGCCCCAGCATTTT. Protein product: CSVAGGYNQPQHF. The V call is TRBV29-1, the J call TRBJ1-5; 7 bases agree with TRBD1. The ends lost 6 bases at V and 4 bases at J; junction bases unmatched: 6. This CDR3 spans 13 amino acids. CDR1 and CDR2 from the germline V gene are SQVTM and ANQGSEA.

This chain links TRBV11-3 with TRBJ2-7, with D maybe TRBD1 (6 bases). Germline V lookup: CDR1 SGHNT, CDR2 YENEEA. V lost 5 bases to trimming and J lost 5 bases, with 16 bases between them. This CDR3 is 14 amino acids long. CDR3 amino acids: CASSRRTESHEQYF. The CDR3 DNA is TGTGCCAGCAGCCGCCGGACAGAGAGCCACGAGCAGTACTTC.

This chain connects TRBV4-2 to TRBJ2-5; 7 bases map to TRBD2. The CDR3 runs to 16 residues. CDR1 and CDR2 (germline): LGHNA, YNFKEQ. V was pared by 4 bases and J by 5 bases, with 13 bases of the junction left unmatched. In nucleotides, the CDR3 is TGTGCCAGCAGCCCATCAGGCGGGGGAGGAGTGGAGACCCAGTACTTC. Protein: CASSPSGGGGVETQYF.

The chain couples TRBV19 to TRBJ2-3; TRBD1 aligns across 9 bases. The CDR3 is made up of 14 amino acids. With V trimmed by 9 bases and J by 0 bases, 4 bases remained unmatched. Looked up from germline, CDR1 is LNHDA and CDR2 is SQIVND (reference sequence). CDR3: CASNRGPSTDTQYF. The DNA for the CDR3 is TGTGCCAGCAACAGGGGGCCGAGCACAGATACGCAGTATTTT. The variable domain in full, with the rest retrieved from reference TRBV19 and TRBJ2-3, is DGGITQSPKYLFRKEGQNVTLSCEQNLNHDAMYWYRQDPGQGLRLIYYSQIVNDFQKGDIAEGYSVSREKKESFPLTVTSAQKNPTAFYLCASNRGPSTDTQYFGPGTRLTVL.

The chain carries TRBV5-4 and TRBJ1-5; D may be TRBD1 (6 bases). The CDR3 totals 16 residues. Germline values: CDR1 SGHNT, CDR2 YYREEE (reference sequence). V dropped 4 bases and J dropped 6 bases, with 20 bases sitting between them. CDR3 loop: CASSQERGVTGQPQHF. The CDR3 DNA sequence: TGTGCCAGCAGCCAAGAACGAGGGGTGACAGGTCAGCCCCAGCATTTT.

V and J are TRBV5-4 and TRBJ2-1, with D tentatively TRBD2 (6 bases). Trimming shortened V by 2 bases and J by 4 bases, and 13 bases separated the two germline ends. The CDR3 is made up of 15 amino acids. Germline V gene lookup returns CDR1 SGHNT and CDR2 YYREEE (reference sequence). CDR3 nucleotide sequence: TGTGCCAGCAGCTTCGAGGGAGGAGTTTACAATGAGCAGTTCTTC. This gives the protein CASSFEGGVYNEQFF.

The J gene is TRBJ1-5, the V gene TRBV7-9; possibly TRBD1 for D (5 bases). V gave up 6 bases and J gave up 5 bases, with 20 bases separating them. CDR3 size: 16 residues. Germline V lookup: CDR1 SEHNR, CDR2 FQNEAQ (reference sequence). The CDR3 loop reads CASSPGRGGDYQPQHF. The CDR3 nucleotides read TGTGCCAGCAGTCCAGGACGGGGGGGGGACTATCAGCCCCAGCATTTT.

J is TRBJ1-4 and V is TRBV27; D uncertain. This CDR3 has 14 amino acids. Trimming removed 4 bases from V and 8 bases from J, with 14 bases in between. From germline, CDR1 is MNHEY and CDR2 SMNVEV (reference sequence). The CDR3, as DNA: TGTGCCAGCAGTTCGGGAAGCGGTGGGGAAAAACTGTTTTTT. It codes for CASSSGSGGEKLFF.

The V and J genes are TRBV6-6 and TRBJ2-7, with a possible D match to TRBD1 (5 bases). V lost 6 bases to trimming and J lost 4 bases, with 10 bases between them. The CDR3 loop spans 12 amino acids. The germline V gene has CDR1 MNHNY and CDR2 SVGAGI (reference sequence). The CDR3 sequence: CASRQENYEQYF. CDR3 nucleotide sequence: TGTGCCAGCAGACAGGAGAATTACGAGCAGTACTTC.

The chain joins TRBV7-9 to TRBJ2-3, with D possibly matching TRBD2 (5 bases). Germline V gives CDR1 SEHNR, CDR2 FQNEAQ (reference sequence). CDR3 length: 14 amino acids. The ends were cut back, 9 bases at V and 0 bases at J, with 13 bases in the middle. DNA of the CDR3: TGTGCCAGTCTGAGCGGTACTAGCACAGATACGCAGTATTTT. It specifies CASLSGTSTDTQYF.

This clone was observed a single time. This sequence joins TRBV10-2 and TRBJ2-1; a weak D match, TRBD2 (7 bases). CDR3 length: 15 residues. The ends were cut back, 2 bases at V and 9 bases at J, with 17 bases in the middle. Germline CDR1 WSHSY, CDR2 SAAADI. In DNA form, the CDR3 reads TGCGCCAGCAGTGAGGGGGAGGGGGTCTGGGGTGAGCAGTTCTTC. The encoded protein is CASSEGEGVWGEQFF.

The CDR3 loop is CASSDNNRGGETQYF. The DNA of the CDR3 is TGTGCCAGCAGCGATAACAATAGAGGCGGAGAGACCCAGTACTTC. This rearrangement joins TRBV7-9 to TRBJ2-5; D ambiguous. The CDR3 extends over 15 amino acids. The ends were cut back, 5 bases at V and 4 bases at J, with 17 bases in the middle. Germline CDR1 SEHNR, CDR2 FQNEAQ (reference sequence). The full variable domain, completed using reference TRBV7-9 and TRBJ2-5, is DTGVSQNPRHKITKRGQNVTFRCDPISEHNRLYWYRQTLGQGPEFLTYFQNEAQLEKSRLLSDRFSAERPKGSFSTLEIQRTEQGDSAMYLCASSDNNRGGETQYFGPGTRLLVL.

V gene TRBV9 combines with J gene TRBJ2-2, with no clear D. Trimming took off 3 bases at V and 4 bases at J, with 10 bases between the two ends. The CDR3 contains 14 residues. The germline gives CDR1 SGDLS, CDR2 YYNGEE. The CDR3 protein is CASSAEIRTGELFF. DNA of the CDR3: TGTGCCAGCAGCGCAGAAATCCGCACCGGGGAGCTGTTTTTT. Full variable domain (missing parts from reference TRBV9 and TRBJ2-2): DSGVTQTPKHLITATGQRVTLRCSPRSGDLSVYWYQQSLDQGLQFLIQYYNGEERAKGNILERFSAQQFPDLHSELNLSSLELGDSALYFCASSAEIRTGELFFGEGSRLTVL.

The V and J genes are TRBV7-2 and TRBJ2-3; a possible D gene is TRBD1 (6 bases). The ends were cut back, 5 bases at V and 0 bases at J, with 12 bases in the middle. Germline values: CDR1 SGHTA, CDR2 FQGNSA. There are 15 residues in the CDR3. Written as DNA, the CDR3 is TGTGCCAGCAGCCCAGGGGACCTCAGCACAGATACGCAGTATTTT. Its translation is CASSPGDLSTDTQYF.